What follows is one T cell receptor (beta chain) and its context. Germline V CDR1 and CDR2: SGHTA, FQGNSA. V gave up 3 bases and J gave up 2 bases; unmatched junction bases: 3. CDR3 length: 14 amino acids. The data stem from a study of blood T cell repertoires in COVID-19. TCRdb's table, derived via immunoSEQ multiplex PCR, lists solely in-frame clones and lacks some. The data hold tens of thousands of clones, with around 82% observed a single time. This chain connects TRBV7-2 to TRBJ1-1; 7 bases are a match to TRBD1. This TCR was recovered from a man older than 75 with active COVID-19. Sequenced: peripheral blood. The CDR3 coding sequence is TGTGCCAGCAGCTTGGGACAGCTAAACACTGAAGCTTTCTTT. This translates into CASSLGQLNTEAFF.